Detailed here is one TCR beta chain. These data come from a study of blood T cell repertoires in COVID-19. Trimming took off 3 bases at V and 6 bases at J, with 8 bases between the two ends. The CDR3 spans 12 residues. A PCR-confirmed or clinician-diagnosed COVID-19 case had contacted exposed participants within 2 weeks of entry. Some clones are missing from TCRdb's copy, which holds only in-frame ones; the method was immunoSEQ multiplex PCR. The table records hundreds of thousands of clones, 90% of them present only once. Sequencing was done on a sample of PBMCs or T cells enriched from blood (not recorded which). The V call is TRBV12-3 or TRBV12-4, the J call TRBJ1-1; D may be TRBD1 (6 bases). This sequence originates from a man aged 25-45 years who had been exposed to COVID-19. In nucleotides, the CDR3 is TGTGCCAGCAGTTTGGGGGCCGCTGAAGCTTTCTTT. Amino acids: CASSLGAAEAFF.